This T cell receptor beta chain was captured in a study of CD8 T cells in ankylosing spondylitis. General study findings and limits: Clones linked to disease, bearing a CD8+ phenotype, were relatively rare in peripheral blood.

CDR3 size: 15 residues. V was pared by 3 bases and J by 4 bases, with 13 bases between. Per the germline V gene, CDR1 is MGHRA and CDR2 is YSYEKL. This clonotype was seen a handful of times. Its antigen is currently unknown. TCRdb re-derived calls from the 5' RACE reads in MiXCR, one entry per CDR3 protein. Of about 170,000 distinct CDR3 sequences in the sample, approximately 16% were seen once. The clonotype comes from a male donor with ankylosing spondylitis or in good health (not recorded which). The chain combines TRBV4-1 with TRBJ2-1, with D perhaps TRBD2 (5 bases). Sequenced material: blood, either unsorted or a sorted T cell fraction (not recorded which). CDR3 sequence (DNA): TGCGCCAGCAGCCATACGTCGGACTCATACAATGAGCAGTTCTTC. It specifies CASSHTSDSYNEQFF.